One and the same sample provided the 21 T cell receptor beta chains below, sequenced in a study of cytomegalovirus exposure and HLA in healthy donors. Here immunoSEQ multiplex PCR was the method, and the copy in TCRdb shows in-frame clones only, minus some. The sample holds approximately 200,000 clones; 88% are singletons and the top ten take approximately 2.9%. Sequenced input: PBMCs. The receptors shown here come from a woman aged 18-29 years in good health and CMV-seronegative.

The chain has TRBV5-6 and TRBJ1-1; D perhaps matches TRBD1 (5 bases). The CDR3 has 15 residues. The V gene's germline CDR1 is SGHDT and CDR2 YYEEEE. Trimming cost V 2 bases and J 0 bases, with 11 bases left between them. The CDR3 bases are TGTGCCAGCAGCTTCGAAAACAGGTTGAACACTGAAGCTTTCTTT. This encodes CASSFENRLNTEAFF.

The genes are TRBV14 and TRBJ1-2; D is ambiguous. Trimming cost V 0 bases and J 8 bases, with 13 bases left between them. Germline V lookup: CDR1 SGHDN, CDR2 FVKESK. The CDR3 has 14 amino acids. The CDR3 DNA follows: TGTGCCAGCAGCCAAGATGGGAGGGTCTGCGGCTACACCTTC. Its translation: CASSQDGRVCGYTF.

This clone was detected only a few times. The chain has TRBV10-2 and TRBJ2-7, with D possibly matching TRBD2 (5 bases). Trimming stripped 2 bases from V and 9 bases from J, with 14 bases between. CDR3 size: 13 residues. CDR1 WSHSY and CDR2 SAAADI come from the germline V gene. CDR3 region: CASSEERLTGQYF. The CDR3 DNA reads as TGCGCCAGCAGTGAGGAGCGGCTAACGGGGCAGTACTTC.

V and J are TRBV7-9 and TRBJ2-7; D gene ambiguous. Germline CDR1 and CDR2: SEHNR and FQNEAQ (reference sequence). This CDR3 has 14 amino acids. With 1 base removed from V and 7 bases from J, the gap between germline ends came to 14 bases. This CDR3 reads CASSLDGELSEQYF. The CDR3 DNA reads TGTGCCAGCAGCTTAGACGGAGAACTATCAGAGCAGTACTTC.

The chain uses TRBV5-1 and TRBJ1-1; D is undetermined. CDR3 length: 12 amino acids. The germline V and J ends were trimmed by 7 bases and 8 bases, with 15 bases remaining between them. The germline V gene has CDR1 SGHRS and CDR2 YFSETQ. CDR3 sequence (DNA): TGCGCCAGCCGCCCTCCCTCGGGGGAAGCTTTCTTT. It codes for CASRPPSGEAFF.

J is TRBJ2-5 and V is TRBV29-1; 11 positions match TRBD2. CDR3 size: 15 residues. The germline V gene has CDR1 SQVTM and CDR2 ANQGSEA. V lost 4 bases, J lost 5 bases, and 9 bases stayed unmatched. The CDR3 reads CSVGYGSGRAETQYF. In DNA form, the CDR3 reads TGCAGCGTTGGATATGGTAGCGGGAGGGCCGAGACCCAGTACTTC. The whole variable domain, filled in from reference TRBV29-1 and TRBJ2-5, reads SAVISQKPSRDICQRGTSLTIQCQVDSQVTMMFWYRQQPGQSLTLIATANQGSEATYESGFVIDKFPISRPNLTFSTLTVSNMSPEDSSIYLCSVGYGSGRAETQYFGPGTRLLVL.

J is TRBJ2-2 and V is TRBV27; D is perhaps TRBD2 (5 bases). The CDR3 totals 13 residues. Trimming took off 6 bases at V and 5 bases at J, with 10 bases between the two ends. Germline V gene sequence: CDR1 MNHEY, CDR2 SMNVEV (reference sequence). CDR3 sequence (DNA): TGTGCCAGCAGGGGGAGTTTGACCGGGGAGCTGTTTTTT. Translating gives CASRGSLTGELFF.

The rearrangement joins TRBV30 to TRBJ2-3; TRBD2 aligns across 10 bases. The CDR3 extends over 15 amino acids. Germline loops: CDR1 GTSNPN, CDR2 SVGIG (reference sequence). Losses at the gene ends were 5 bases for V and 4 bases for J; bases not matched to a gene: 9. The CDR3 is CAWAGTSDLPDTQYF. The CDR3 coding sequence is TGTGCCTGGGCCGGGACTAGCGATCTCCCAGATACGCAGTATTTT.

In DNA, the CDR3 is TGTGCCAGCAGTTTGACGGACAAAGATTCCTACGAGCAGTACTTC. Residues: CASSLTDKDSYEQYF. The rearrangement joins TRBV28 to TRBJ2-7, with D perhaps matching TRBD1 (5 bases). Trimming removed 3 bases at V and 1 base at J, with 13 bases between. Germline loops: CDR1 MDHEN, CDR2 SYDVKM. CDR3 length equals 15 residues.

The chain joins TRBV7-2 to TRBJ1-1; 7 nucleotides agree with TRBD1. Unmatched junction bases numbered 12, after V lost 6 bases and J lost 5 bases. Germline CDR1 SGHTA, CDR2 FQGNSA. The CDR3 spans 15 residues. The CDR3: CASRGGGGVRTEAFF. In DNA, the CDR3 is TGTGCCAGCAGAGGGGGCGGGGGGGTAAGGACTGAAGCTTTCTTT.

J is TRBJ1-5 and V is TRBV28, with D hard to call. Germline V gene lookup returns CDR1 MDHEN and CDR2 SYDVKM. The CDR3 loop spans 15 amino acids. The germline V and J ends were trimmed by 3 bases and 2 bases, with 11 bases remaining between them. The CDR3 loop reads CASSFWQSRNQPQHF. The CDR3 coding sequence is TGTGCCAGCAGTTTTTGGCAGTCACGCAATCAGCCCCAGCATTTT.

The chain uses TRBV28 and TRBJ2-7; TRBD2 aligns across 7 bases. The junction had 6 bases not matched to a gene; V was cut back by 1 base and J by 0 bases. The CDR3 has 16 amino acids. CDR1 is MDHEN and CDR2 is SYDVKM in the germline V gene. CDR3 nucleotides: TGTGCCAGCAGTTTATTTCTGACTAGCAGCTCCTACGAGCAGTACTTC. Residues: CASSLFLTSSSYEQYF.

The chain is built from TRBV7-3 and TRBJ2-1; 8 bases align to TRBD2. The CDR3 is 18 residues long. The trim removed 4 bases at V and 8 bases at J, leaving 19 bases unmatched. The germline V gene has CDR1 SGHTA and CDR2 FQGTGA. CDR3 in amino acids: CASSSSETGGRIGDEQFF. In nucleotides, the CDR3 is TGTGCCAGCAGCTCCTCTGAGACGGGAGGGAGGATTGGGGATGAGCAGTTCTTC.

Only one count was recorded for this clone. This chain links TRBV11-2 with TRBJ2-5, with D tentatively TRBD2 (5 bases). V dropped 2 bases and J dropped 0 bases, with 13 bases sitting between them. Germline V lookup: CDR1 SGHAT, CDR2 FQNNGV. The CDR3 is made up of 16 amino acids. CDR3 in amino acids: CASSLFTGSNQETQYF. The CDR3 bases are TGTGCCAGCAGCTTATTCACGGGGAGCAACCAAGAGACCCAGTACTTC.

The chain links TRBV12-1 to TRBJ1-1; TRBD1, the table's D call, was not compared with the DNA. TRBV12-1 is noted as a pseudogene. CDR3 length equals 17 residues. The CDR3 sequence: CASSYFRDLRDDTEAFF. CDR3 bases: TGTGCCAGCAGCTATTTCAGGGATCTTCGAGACGACACTGAAGCTTTCTTT.

The rearrangement joins TRBV7-9 to TRBJ1-3; D possibly corresponds to TRBD1 (5 bases). Germline-derived CDR1 and CDR2 are SEHNR and FQNEAQ (reference sequence). V dropped 2 bases and J dropped 4 bases, with 12 bases sitting between them. The CDR3 covers 15 residues. The CDR3 DNA reads TGTGCCAGCAGCTTACCGTCGGACACCGGAAACACCATATATTTT. Protein sequence: CASSLPSDTGNTIYF.

This clone was recorded once. The V call is TRBV4-2, the J call TRBJ2-7; D gene unclear. V gave up 2 bases and J gave up 2 bases, with 10 bases separating them. Germline V gene data show CDR1 as LGHNA and CDR2 as YNFKEQ. The CDR3 has 14 residues. The CDR3 region is CASSQIAEAYEQYF. The CDR3 DNA follows: TGTGCCAGCAGCCAAATCGCAGAGGCCTACGAGCAGTACTTC.

V usage is TRBV10-2 and J usage is TRBJ2-3, with a weak D call TRBD2 (5 bases). The CDR3 runs 12 residues. Germline V gives CDR1 WSHSY, CDR2 SAAADI. Trimming cost V 4 bases and J 6 bases, with 8 bases left between them. The CDR3 reads CASSGSGDTQYF. CDR3 bases: TGCGCCAGCAGTGGTTCGGGGGATACGCAGTATTTT.

This chain links TRBV28 with TRBJ1-3; no clear D. The V gene lost 6 bases and the J gene lost 3 bases, with 15 bases spanning the gap. The V gene's germline CDR1 is MDHEN and CDR2 SYDVKM. This CDR3 comprises 15 residues. In DNA, the CDR3 is TGTGCCAGCAGCCCCACCACGGAGATTGGAAACACCATATATTTT. Translating gives CASSPTTEIGNTIYF.

The chain joins TRBV14 to TRBJ2-3, with D perhaps TRBD2 (6 bases). This CDR3 has 14 amino acids. V was pared by 4 bases and J by 5 bases, with 13 bases between. Germline CDR1 and CDR2: SGHDN and FVKESK. In DNA form, the CDR3 reads TGTGCCAGCAGCCTCGGACTCGGGGGAGATACGCAGTATTTT. This translates into CASSLGLGGDTQYF.

In regard to this clone: This CDR3 is also generated by other DNA sequences in the sample. The chain carries TRBV11-3 and TRBJ2-1, with a tentative D call TRBD1 (6 bases). The CDR3 spans 13 residues. Trimming stripped 3 bases from V and 5 bases from J, with 8 bases between. CDR1 SGHNT and CDR2 YENEEA come from the germline V gene. The CDR3 region is CASSLNRDNEQFF. Here the CDR3 DNA reads TGTGCCAGCAGCTTGAACAGGGACAATGAGCAGTTCTTC.